The source of this T cell receptor beta chain is a study of T cell responses to AZD1222 COVID-19 vaccine. Generated by immunoSEQ multiplex PCR, the TCRdb table keeps only in-frame clones and is missing some. The sample has around 140,000 clones, 93% seen once. Study-wide findings and caveats: Nearly half of spike-specific TCRs reportedly target unmutated variant regions. Females outnumbered males among donors, who were mostly white British; clonal diversity was possibly underestimated.

Points on this clone: What it recognizes is unknown.

The sequencing here drew on peripheral blood, taken on day 0 of MenACWY control vaccination. The TCR sequence derives from an adult in good health.

The CDR3 protein is CASSLARAGTSSDEQFF. Here the CDR3 DNA reads TGCGCCAGCAGCTTGGCGAGGGCCGGGACTAGTAGCGATGAGCAGTTCTTC. This rearrangement joins TRBV5-1 to TRBJ2-1; TRBD2 agrees at 8 bases. Germline V gene lookup returns CDR1 SGHRS and CDR2 YFSETQ. The V segment lost 0 bases and the J segment 8 bases; nucleotides outside the gene matches: 13. The CDR3 is 17 residues long.